This TCR beta chain was recovered during a study of cytomegalovirus exposure and HLA in healthy donors. Study-wide findings and caveats: The majority of CMV-associated TCR beta chains were reported as apparently HLA-restricted in a later analysis. It is likely that the observed cluster of highly shared sequence variants was a sequencing artifact. In an earlier analysis, in several hundred donors, most V segments appeared productive either ~90% or ~30% of the time.

As for this clone: Antigen specificity is unknown.

Trimming left V 2 bases short and J 4 bases short, with 9 bases between. This CDR3 is built from 14 residues. Germline V gene sequence: CDR1 MGHRA, CDR2 YSYEKL. Primers for the PCR totalled 60 Vbeta and 13 Jbeta. Sequencing was performed with immunoSEQ multiplex PCR; in TCRdb, only in-frame clones are kept and a portion is missing. The sample contains 100,000 to 150,000 clones, around 77% of which appear only once. Participants comprised healthy donors of bone marrow. The source is a woman aged 50 to 65 in good health and CMV-seronegative. The chain is built from TRBV4-1 and TRBJ1-3; tentatively, D is TRBD1 (5 bases). The sample taken for sequencing was PBMCs. CDR3 sequence: CASSQPGGGNTIYF. CDR3 bases: TGCGCCAGCAGCCAACCCGGGGGGGGAAACACCATATATTTT.